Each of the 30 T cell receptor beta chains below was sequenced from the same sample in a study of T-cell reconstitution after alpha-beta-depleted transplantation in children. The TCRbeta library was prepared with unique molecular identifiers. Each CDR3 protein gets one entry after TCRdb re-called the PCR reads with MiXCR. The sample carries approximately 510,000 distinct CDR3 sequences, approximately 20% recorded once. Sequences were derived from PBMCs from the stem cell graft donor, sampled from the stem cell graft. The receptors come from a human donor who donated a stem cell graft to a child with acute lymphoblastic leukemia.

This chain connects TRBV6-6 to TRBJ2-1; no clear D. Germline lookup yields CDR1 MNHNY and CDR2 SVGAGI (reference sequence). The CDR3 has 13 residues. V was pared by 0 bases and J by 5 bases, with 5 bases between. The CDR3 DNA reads TGTGCCAGCAGTTACTCGGGAAACAATGAGCAGTTCTTC. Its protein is CASSYSGNNEQFF.

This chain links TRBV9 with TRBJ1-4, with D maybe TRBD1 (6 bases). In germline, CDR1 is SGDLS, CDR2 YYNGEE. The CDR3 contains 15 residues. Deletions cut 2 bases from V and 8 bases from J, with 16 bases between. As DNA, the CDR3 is TGTGCCAGCAGCGTCGACTCCGGGACACTAGAAAAACTGTTTTTT. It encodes CASSVDSGTLEKLFF. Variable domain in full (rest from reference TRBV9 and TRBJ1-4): DSGVTQTPKHLITATGQRVTLRCSPRSGDLSVYWYQQSLDQGLQFLIQYYNGEERAKGNILERFSAQQFPDLHSELNLSSLELGDSALYFCASSVDSGTLEKLFFGSGTQLSVL.

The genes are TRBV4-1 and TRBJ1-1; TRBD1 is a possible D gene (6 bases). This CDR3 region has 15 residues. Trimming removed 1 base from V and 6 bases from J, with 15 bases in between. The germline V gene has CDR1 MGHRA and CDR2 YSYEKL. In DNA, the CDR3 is TGCGCCAGCAGCCAAGTCTCCACAGGGCTCTCTGAAGCTTTCTTT. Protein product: CASSQVSTGLSEAFF.

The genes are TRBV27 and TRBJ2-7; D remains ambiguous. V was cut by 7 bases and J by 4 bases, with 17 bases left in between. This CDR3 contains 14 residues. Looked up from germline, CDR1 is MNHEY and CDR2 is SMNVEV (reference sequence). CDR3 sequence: CASKTPEARYEQYF. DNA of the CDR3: TGTGCCAGCAAAACACCTGAAGCGCGGTACGAGCAGTACTTC.

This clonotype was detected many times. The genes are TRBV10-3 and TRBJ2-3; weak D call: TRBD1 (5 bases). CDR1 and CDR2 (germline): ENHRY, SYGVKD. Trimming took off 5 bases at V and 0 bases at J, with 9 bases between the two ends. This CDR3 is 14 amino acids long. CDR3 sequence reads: CAISKGSSTDTQYF. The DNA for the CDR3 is TGTGCCATCAGTAAGGGGTCCAGCACAGATACGCAGTATTTT.

The CDR3 loop reads CASSLQGISYNEQFF. The CDR3 region has the DNA TGCGCCAGCAGCTTGCAGGGGATTTCCTACAATGAGCAGTTCTTC. The chain carries TRBV5-1 and TRBJ2-1; perhaps TRBD1 as D (6 bases). CDR1 and CDR2 from the germline V gene are SGHRS and YFSETQ. The CDR3 runs 15 residues. V lost 1 base to trimming and J lost 1 base, with 9 bases between them. Drawing the rest from reference TRBV5-1 and TRBJ2-1, the complete variable domain is KAGVTQTPRYLIKTRGQQVTLSCSPISGHRSVSWYQQTPGQGLQFLFEYFSETQRNKGNFPGRFSGRQFSNSRSEMNVSTLELGDSALYLCASSLQGISYNEQFFGPGTRLTVL.

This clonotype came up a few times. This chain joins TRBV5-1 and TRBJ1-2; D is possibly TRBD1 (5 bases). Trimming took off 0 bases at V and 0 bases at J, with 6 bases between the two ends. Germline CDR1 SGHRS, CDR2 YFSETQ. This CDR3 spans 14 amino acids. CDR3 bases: TGCGCCAGCAGCTTGGAAGGGGCTAACTATGGCTACACCTTC. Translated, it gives CASSLEGANYGYTF.

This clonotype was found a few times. CDR3 in DNA: TGCGCCAGCAGCTTGGATTGGGACAGGGGCACAGATACGCAGTATTTT. Encoded protein: CASSLDWDRGTDTQYF. V gene TRBV5-1 combines with J gene TRBJ2-3, with 9 bases fitting TRBD1. Germline V gene sequence: CDR1 SGHRS, CDR2 YFSETQ. The V and J ends lost 0 bases and 1 base, in that order; junction bases with no gene match: 3. The CDR3 extends over 16 amino acids.

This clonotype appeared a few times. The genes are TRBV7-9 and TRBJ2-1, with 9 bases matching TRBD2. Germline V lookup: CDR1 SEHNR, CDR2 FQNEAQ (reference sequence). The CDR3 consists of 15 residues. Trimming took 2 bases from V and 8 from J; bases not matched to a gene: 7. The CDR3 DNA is TGTGCCAGCAGCTTATCCGGCGGGAGGGTCGATGAGCAGTTCTTC. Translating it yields CASSLSGGRVDEQFF.

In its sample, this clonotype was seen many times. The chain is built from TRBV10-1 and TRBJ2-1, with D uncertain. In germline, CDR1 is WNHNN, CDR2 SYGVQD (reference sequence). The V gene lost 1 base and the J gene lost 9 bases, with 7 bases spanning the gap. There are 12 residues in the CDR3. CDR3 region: CASSELGIEQFF. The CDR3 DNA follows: TGCGCCAGCAGTGAGTTGGGGATTGAGCAGTTCTTC.

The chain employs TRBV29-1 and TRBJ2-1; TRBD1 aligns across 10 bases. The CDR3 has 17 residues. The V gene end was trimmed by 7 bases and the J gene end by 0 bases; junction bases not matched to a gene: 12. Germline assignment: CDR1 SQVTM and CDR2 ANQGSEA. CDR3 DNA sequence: TGCAGCGGGGCCGGGACAGGGGTACAAAACTCCTACAATGAGCAGTTCTTC. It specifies CSGAGTGVQNSYNEQFF.

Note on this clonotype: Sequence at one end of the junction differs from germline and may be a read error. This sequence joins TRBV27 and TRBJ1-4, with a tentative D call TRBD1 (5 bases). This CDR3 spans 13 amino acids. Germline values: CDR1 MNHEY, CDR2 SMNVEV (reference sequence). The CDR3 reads CASRSGLNEKLFF. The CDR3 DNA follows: TGTGCCAGCAGATCGGGACTAAATGAGAAACTGTTTTTT.

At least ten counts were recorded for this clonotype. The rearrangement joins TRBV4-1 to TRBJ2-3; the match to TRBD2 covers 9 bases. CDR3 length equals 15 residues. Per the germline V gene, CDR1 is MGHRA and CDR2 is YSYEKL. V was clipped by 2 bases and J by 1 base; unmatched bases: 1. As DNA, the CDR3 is TGCGCCAGCAGCCAATGGACTAGCGGCACAGATACGCAGTATTTT. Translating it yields CASSQWTSGTDTQYF.

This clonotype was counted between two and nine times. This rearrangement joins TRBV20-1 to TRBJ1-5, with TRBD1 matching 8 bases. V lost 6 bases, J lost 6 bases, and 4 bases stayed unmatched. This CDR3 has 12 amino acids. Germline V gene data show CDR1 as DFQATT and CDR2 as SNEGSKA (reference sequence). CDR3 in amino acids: CSAVDRGQPQHF. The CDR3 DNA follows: TGCAGTGCCGTAGACAGGGGTCAGCCCCAGCATTTT.

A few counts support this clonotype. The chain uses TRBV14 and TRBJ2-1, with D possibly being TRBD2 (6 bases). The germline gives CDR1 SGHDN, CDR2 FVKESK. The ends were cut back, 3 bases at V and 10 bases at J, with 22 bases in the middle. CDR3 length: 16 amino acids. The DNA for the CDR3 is TGTGCCAGCAGCCACAGGGACGGTGGGGACTTCTGGGAGCAGTTCTTC. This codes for CASSHRDGGDFWEQFF.

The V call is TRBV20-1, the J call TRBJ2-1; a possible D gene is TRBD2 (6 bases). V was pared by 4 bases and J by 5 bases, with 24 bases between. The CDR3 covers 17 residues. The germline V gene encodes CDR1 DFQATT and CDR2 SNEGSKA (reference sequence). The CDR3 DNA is TGCAGTGCTACCCGATTAAGGCTAGCGTTGGATCACAATGAGCAGTTCTTC. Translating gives CSATRLRLALDHNEQFF.

The CDR3 bases are TGTGCCAGCAGCTTAGGGCTAGCGGGAGGGGAGAATGAGCAGTTCTTC. Translating it yields CASSLGLAGGENEQFF. The V gene is TRBV7-3, the J gene TRBJ2-1, with 12 bases fitting TRBD2. The ends lost 2 bases at V and 7 bases at J; junction bases unmatched: 6. The CDR3 consists of 16 residues. Per germline, CDR1 SGHTA and CDR2 FQGTGA.

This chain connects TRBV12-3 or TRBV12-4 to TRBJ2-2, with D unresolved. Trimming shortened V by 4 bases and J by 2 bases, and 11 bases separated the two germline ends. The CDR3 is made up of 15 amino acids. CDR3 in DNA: TGTGCCAGCAGTTCCTCGCAGGTTAACACCGGGGAGCTGTTTTTT. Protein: CASSSSQVNTGELFF.

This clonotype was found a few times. CDR3 region: CASSTGQSYEQYF. Here the CDR3 DNA reads TGTGCCAGCAGCACGGGACAGTCCTACGAGCAGTACTTC. The chain is built from TRBV7-8 and TRBJ2-7, with 7 bases aligning to TRBD1. The CDR3 contains 13 residues. The germline V gene encodes CDR1 SGHVS and CDR2 FQNEAQ. The V segment lost 5 bases and the J segment 1 base; nucleotides outside the gene matches: 2.

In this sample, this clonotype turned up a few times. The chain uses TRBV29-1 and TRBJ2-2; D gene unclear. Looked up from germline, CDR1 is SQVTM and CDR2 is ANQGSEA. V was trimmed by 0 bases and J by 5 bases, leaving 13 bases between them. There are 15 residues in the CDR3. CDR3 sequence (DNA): TGCAGCGTTGAAGATAGAGCAGACCGGACCGGGGAGCTGTTTTTT. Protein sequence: CSVEDRADRTGELFF.

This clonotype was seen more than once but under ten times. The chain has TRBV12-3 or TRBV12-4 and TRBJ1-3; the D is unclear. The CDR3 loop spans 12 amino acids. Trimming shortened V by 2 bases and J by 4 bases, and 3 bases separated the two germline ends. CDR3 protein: CASSLHGNTIYF. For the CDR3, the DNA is TGTGCCAGCAGTTTACACGGAAACACCATATATTTT.

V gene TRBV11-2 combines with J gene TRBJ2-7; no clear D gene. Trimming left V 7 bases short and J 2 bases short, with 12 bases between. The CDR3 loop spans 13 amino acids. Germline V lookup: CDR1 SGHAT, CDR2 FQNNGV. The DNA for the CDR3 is TGTGCCAGCACCACAGAGGTTGCCTACGAGCAGTACTTC. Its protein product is CASTTEVAYEQYF.

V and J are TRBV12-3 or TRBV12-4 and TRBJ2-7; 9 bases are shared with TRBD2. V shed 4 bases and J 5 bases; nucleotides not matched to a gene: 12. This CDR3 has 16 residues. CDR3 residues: CASSSDLSGSWHEQYF. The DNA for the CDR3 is TGTGCCAGCAGTTCGGACCTTAGCGGGAGCTGGCACGAGCAGTACTTC.

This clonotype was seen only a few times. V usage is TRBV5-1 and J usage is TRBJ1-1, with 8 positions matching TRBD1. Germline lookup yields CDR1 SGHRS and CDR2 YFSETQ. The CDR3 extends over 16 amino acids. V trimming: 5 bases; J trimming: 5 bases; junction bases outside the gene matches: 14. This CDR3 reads CASRPLSGGANTEAFF. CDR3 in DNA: TGCGCCAGCAGGCCATTATCAGGGGGCGCGAATACTGAAGCTTTCTTT. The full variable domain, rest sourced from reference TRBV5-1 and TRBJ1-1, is KAGVTQTPRYLIKTRGQQVTLSCSPISGHRSVSWYQQTPGQGLQFLFEYFSETQRNKGNFPGRFSGRQFSNSRSEMNVSTLELGDSALYLCASRPLSGGANTEAFFGQGTRLTVV.

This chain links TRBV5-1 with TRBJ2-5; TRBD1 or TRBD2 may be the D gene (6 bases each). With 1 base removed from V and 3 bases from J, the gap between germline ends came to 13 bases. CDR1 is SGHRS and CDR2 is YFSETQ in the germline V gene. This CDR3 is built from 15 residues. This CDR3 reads CASSLTGAREETQYF. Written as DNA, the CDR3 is TGCGCCAGCAGCTTGACGGGGGCCAGGGAAGAGACCCAGTACTTC.

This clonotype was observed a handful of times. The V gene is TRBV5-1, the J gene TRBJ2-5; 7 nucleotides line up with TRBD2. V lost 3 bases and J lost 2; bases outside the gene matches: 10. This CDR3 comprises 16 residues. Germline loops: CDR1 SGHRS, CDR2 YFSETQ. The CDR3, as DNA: TGCGCCAGCAGCTCTGCGGGAGCAGGCCGGCAAGAGACCCAGTACTTC. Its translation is CASSSAGAGRQETQYF.

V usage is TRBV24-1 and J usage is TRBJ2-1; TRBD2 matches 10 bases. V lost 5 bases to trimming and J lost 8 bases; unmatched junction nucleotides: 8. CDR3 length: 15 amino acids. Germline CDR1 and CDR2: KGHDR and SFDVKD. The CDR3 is CATSGPSGSGYEQFF. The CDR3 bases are TGTGCCACCAGTGGACCTAGCGGGAGTGGATATGAGCAGTTCTTC.

CDR3 protein: CASSTGAPSGYTF. DNA of the CDR3: TGTGCCAGCAGTACAGGGGCCCCGTCGGGCTACACCTTC. The chain employs TRBV27 and TRBJ1-2; 7 bases fit TRBD1. The CDR3 covers 13 residues. CDR1 and CDR2 (germline): MNHEY, SMNVEV (reference sequence). The V and J ends lost 5 bases and 8 bases, in that order; junction bases with no gene match: 8.

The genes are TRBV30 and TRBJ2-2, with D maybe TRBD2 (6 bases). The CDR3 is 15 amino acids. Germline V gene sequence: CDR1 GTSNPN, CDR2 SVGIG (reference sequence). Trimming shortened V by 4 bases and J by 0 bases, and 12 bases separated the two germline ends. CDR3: CAWTREATNTGELFF. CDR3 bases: TGTGCCTGGACTAGGGAGGCCACGAACACCGGGGAGCTGTTTTTT.

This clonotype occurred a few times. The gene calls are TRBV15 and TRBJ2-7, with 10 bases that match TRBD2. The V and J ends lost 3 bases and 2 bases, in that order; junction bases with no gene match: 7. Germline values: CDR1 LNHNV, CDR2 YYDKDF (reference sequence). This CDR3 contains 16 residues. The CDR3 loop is CATSSVWLAGAYEQYF. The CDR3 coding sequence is TGTGCCACCAGCAGCGTGTGGCTAGCGGGAGCCTACGAGCAGTACTTC.